The rows below give T cell receptor beta chains drawn from one sample of a study of beta chain features in type 1 diabetes. Data came from immunoSEQ multiplex PCR; TCRdb stores just in-frame clones and leaves some out. The sample includes more than 300,000 clones, over 8.5% seen only once; the top ten take about 0.6%. Sequenced material: central memory CD4+ T cells from blood. These receptors were collected from a man aged 25 to 45 with type 1 diabetes. The CDR3 runs from the conserved cysteine through the conserved F or W. Fields, in order: J gene, clone size, V gene, D gene, CDR3 protein, CDR3 DNA. The D gene is left open where the match is weak. A row's size may be missing; if present it is once, few, many or a size class.

>TRBJ1-2|NA|TRBV4-1|TRBD1
CASSHPGQGGHGYTF
TGCGCCAGCAGCCACCCCGGACAGGGCGGTCATGGCTACACCTTC
>TRBJ1-5|few|TRBV6-4|NA
CASTSPRISNQPQHF
TGTGCCAGCACCAGCCCCAGGATTAGCAATCAGCCCCAGCATTTT
>TRBJ2-7|few|TRBV28|NA
CASSLIGAVDEQYF
TGTGCCAGCAGTTTAATTGGGGCCGTTGACGAGCAGTACTTC
>TRBJ1-5|many|TRBV4-3|NA
CASSQDYAGPNQPQHF
TGCGCCAGCAGCCAAGATTATGCAGGACCCAATCAGCCCCAGCATTTT
>TRBJ2-5|NA|TRBV5-8|NA
CASSLDRTRYF
TGTGCCAGCAGCTTAGATAGGACTCGGTACTTC
>TRBJ2-7|NA|TRBV19|NA
CASSFDGGPYEQYF
TGTGCCAGTAGCTTTGACGGGGGACCTTACGAGCAGTACTTC
>TRBJ1-5|few|TRBV28|TRBD1
CASSRQGSNQPQHF
TGTGCCAGCAGTCGACAGGGTAGCAATCAGCCCCAGCATTTT
>TRBJ2-3|once|TRBV7-2|TRBD2
CASSWGLAGGGDTQYF
TGTGCCAGCAGCTGGGGACTAGCGGGAGGAGGGGATACGCAGTATTTT
>TRBJ2-1|NA|TRBV2|TRBD2
CASRLTSGGVEQFF
TGTGCCAGCAGACTGACTAGCGGAGGGGTTGAGCAGTTCTTC
>TRBJ2-6|NA|TRBV11-2|NA
CASSPRFRPGANVLTF
TGTGCCAGCAGCCCCAGATTCCGCCCTGGGGCCAACGTCCTGACTTTC
>TRBJ1-1|few|TRBV2|NA
CASSLAENTEAFF
TGTGCCAGCAGTTTGGCAGAGAACACTGAAGCTTTCTTT
>TRBJ2-1|few|TRBV27|NA
CASSFLGEQFF
TGTGCCAGCAGTTTTTTAGGTGAGCAGTTCTTC
>TRBJ1-1|few|TRBV5-4|NA
CASSLNGPQAFF
TGTGCCAGCAGCTTGAACGGTCCCCAAGCTTTCTTT
>TRBJ2-7|few|TRBV7-9|NA
CASSLEGTGEQYF
TGTGCCAGCAGTCTCGAGGGAACGGGTGAGCAGTACTTC
>TRBJ2-3|few|TRBV7-9|NA
CASTPLGSTDTQYF
TGTGCCAGCACCCCCTTGGGGAGCACAGATACGCAGTATTTT
>TRBJ1-1|many|TRBV19|TRBD1
CASSNIYTGDGTEAFF
TGTGCCAGTAGTAACATTTACACAGGGGATGGCACTGAAGCTTTCTTT
>TRBJ1-2|NA|TRBV9|TRBD1
CASSISDRGHGYTF
TGTGCCAGCAGCATATCGGACAGGGGGCATGGCTACACCTTC
>TRBJ2-1|few|TRBV11-1|NA
CASSLGRGQAEQFF
TGTGCCAGCAGCTTAGGGCGGGGGCAGGCTGAGCAGTTCTTC
>TRBJ2-7|NA|TRBV19|NA
CASSIAGQTYEQYF
TGTGCCAGTAGTATAGCCGGACAAACCTACGAGCAGTACTTC
>TRBJ2-7|few|TRBV9|NA
CASSTGGYEQYF
TGTGCCAGCAGTACGGGCGGCTACGAGCAGTACTTC
>TRBJ1-2|NA|TRBV28|NA
CASRQTSGTVSYGYTF
TGTGCCAGCAGACAAACGAGCGGGACTGTATCCTATGGCTACACCTTC
>TRBJ2-1|NA|TRBV9|TRBD2
CASSVEGTSFGEQFF
TGTGCCAGCAGTGTGGAGGGGACTAGTTTCGGTGAGCAGTTCTTC
>TRBJ2-7|few|TRBV4-1|TRBD1
CASSQEVGTGTYEQYF
TGCGCCAGCAGCCAAGAAGTGGGGACAGGCACCTACGAGCAGTACTTC
>TRBJ2-1|many|TRBV6-5|NA
CASSSSGRPYNEQFF
TGTGCCAGCAGTTCTTCAGGGAGGCCCTACAATGAGCAGTTCTTC
>TRBJ1-4|many|TRBV5-4|TRBD1
CASSRDRTNEKLFF
TGTGCCAGCAGCCGGGACAGAACTAATGAAAAACTGTTTTTT
>TRBJ1-5|few|TRBV7-9|TRBD1
CASSLDRDQPQHF
TGTGCCAGCAGTTTGGACAGGGATCAGCCCCAGCATTTT
>TRBJ2-6|NA|TRBV11-1|NA
CASSSASGANVLTF
TGTGCCAGCAGCTCAGCGTCTGGGGCCAACGTCCTGACTTTC
>TRBJ2-7|few|TRBV28|NA
CASSSPLYGGMHEQYF
TGTGCCAGCAGTTCCCCCTTATACGGCGGGATGCACGAGCAGTACTTC
>TRBJ2-7|few|TRBV28|NA
CASSPERQQREQYF
TGTGCCAGCAGCCCTGAGAGGCAACAACGGGAGCAGTACTTC
>TRBJ2-3|NA|TRBV7-9|TRBD2
CASSLASGMGDTQYF
TGTGCCAGCAGCTTAGCTAGCGGGATGGGAGATACGCAGTATTTT
>TRBJ2-6|NA|TRBV4-2|NA
CASSQEPGHFSGANVLTF
TGTGCCAGCAGCCAAGAACCGGGACACTTCTCTGGGGCCAACGTCCTGACTTTC
>TRBJ1-1|many|TRBV10-3|NA
CAIRKSTEAFF
TGTGCCATCAGGAAGAGCACTGAAGCTTTCTTT
>TRBJ1-5|few|TRBV11-2|NA
CASSPRGGGNQPQHF
TGTGCCAGCAGCCCCCGAGGGGGGGGCAATCAGCCCCAGCATTTT
>TRBJ2-3|NA|TRBV7-9|NA
CASSSQGSADTQYF
TGTGCCAGCAGCTCCCAAGGTAGCGCAGATACGCAGTATTTT
>TRBJ1-1|few|TRBV18|TRBD1
CASSPGTENTEAFF
TGTGCCAGCTCACCTGGGACAGAGAACACTGAAGCTTTCTTT